This record covers a single T cell receptor beta chain. Its cognate antigen is unknown. Germline V gene data show CDR1 as SGHRS and CDR2 as YFSETQ. The CDR3 runs 12 residues. The V end was cut by 0 bases, the J end by 5 bases, with 5 bases between. This sample is drawn from a study of CD8+ T cells in alopecia areata. The overall study: Tofacitinib therapy took 6 to 18 months; 6 months off drug came after.

The authors extracted RNA and reverse transcribed it into cDNA as the sequencing template. Measured with immunoSEQ multiplex PCR; TCRdb has only the in-frame clones, and not every one. The data hold almost 250,000 clones, with roughly two thirds observed a single time. Notes on the study in general: Sequences from scalp samples also cover resident alphabeta T cells of normal skin. Compared with mice, patients displayed less clear TCR sharing, possibly for HLA-related reasons.

The receptor comes from a human donor with alopecia areata. This chain links TRBV5-1 with TRBJ2-5; D gene ambiguous. The source material was CD4+ T cells sorted from blood, sampled at week 0. Here the CDR3 DNA reads TGCGCCAGCAGCTTGGATTCGGAGACCCAGTACTTC. Translating gives CASSLDSETQYF.